Each of the 29 T cell receptor beta chains below was sequenced from the same sample in a study of T cells in Graves' hyperthyroidism and ophthalmopathy. RNA transcripts were the template for amplifying TCR beta CDR3 regions. With the HTBI primer set, the TCR CDR3 went through a first round of RT-PCR. MiXCR was run by TCRdb on the multiplex PCR reads, yielding one entry per CDR3 protein. The sample comprises roughly 700,000 distinct CDR3 sequences, 17% of which are singletons, and about 14% rests with the top ten. Sequenced material: blood. All receptors come from a man aged 50 to 59 with Graves' hyperthyroidism.

This clonotype was picked up many times. This rearrangement joins TRBV19 to TRBJ1-1, with 9 bases lining up with TRBD1. CDR3 length: 16 amino acids. From germline, CDR1 is LNHDA and CDR2 SQIVND (reference sequence). With 5 bases clipped from V and 1 base from J, the junction kept 8 bases outside the gene matches. The chain's CDR3 is CASSFIQGAGNTEAFF. CDR3 DNA sequence: TGTGCCAGTAGTTTCATACAGGGGGCCGGGAACACTGAAGCTTTCTTT.

This sequence joins TRBV29-1 and TRBJ2-7, with 7 nucleotides matching TRBD1. The CDR3 loop spans 13 amino acids. Germline V gene sequence: CDR1 SQVTM, CDR2 ANQGSEA. V was pared by 5 bases and J by 3 bases, with 7 bases of the junction left unmatched. DNA of the CDR3: TGCAGCGTTCGACAGGGACCTCTCTACGAGCAGTACTTC. Its translation: CSVRQGPLYEQYF.

Only a few counts were recorded for this clonotype. The J gene is TRBJ2-4, the V gene TRBV28, with TRBD1 matching over 9 bases. This CDR3 is built from 15 residues. The germline V gene has CDR1 MDHEN and CDR2 SYDVKM. Trimming at V came to 9 bases and at J to 0 bases, leaving 6 bases not matched to a gene. CDR3 in amino acids: CASLGQGAAKNIQYF. CDR3 sequence (DNA): TGTGCCAGTTTGGGACAGGGTGCAGCCAAAAACATTCAGTACTTC.

The chain joins TRBV9 to TRBJ1-6, with D hard to call. Trimming shortened V by 5 bases and J by 2 bases, and 11 bases separated the two germline ends. From germline, CDR1 is SGDLS and CDR2 YYNGEE. The CDR3 is 15 residues long. The CDR3 bases are TGTGCCAGCAGTGTTGGAGGAACCTATAATTCACCCCTCCACTTT. Encoded protein: CASSVGGTYNSPLHF.

In its sample, this clonotype was seen many times. The CDR3 reads CAISLDPEPGQPQHF. In nucleotides, the CDR3 is TGTGCCATCAGTCTCGACCCCGAACCAGGTCAGCCCCAGCATTTT. V and J are TRBV10-3 and TRBJ1-5; no reliable D call. This CDR3 is built from 15 residues. Germline CDR1 ENHRY, CDR2 SYGVKD. V lost 5 bases and J 6 bases, leaving 17 bases between the germline ends.

The gene calls are TRBV6-2 or TRBV6-3 and TRBJ2-7, with no clear D. Between the trimmed V and J ends, which lost 0 bases and 3 bases, there was a span of 6 bases. The CDR3 is 13 amino acids. CDR1 and CDR2 (germline): MNHEY, SVGEGT. CDR3 sequence: CASSYSYNYEQYF. The CDR3 coding sequence is TGTGCCAGCAGTTACTCTTACAACTACGAGCAGTACTTC.

This clonotype was observed many times. The chain uses TRBV11-1 and TRBJ2-1; D is ambiguous. Germline CDR1 SGHAT, CDR2 FQDESV (reference sequence). There are 15 residues in the CDR3. The V end was cut by 5 bases, the J end by 0 bases, with 11 bases between. CDR3 DNA sequence: TGTGCCAGCAGCCTCGCCCTCTACTCCTACAATGAGCAGTTCTTC. Translating gives CASSLALYSYNEQFF.

This clonotype was counted at least ten times. The chain carries TRBV28 and TRBJ2-1; TRBD1 matches at 9 bases. With 0 bases clipped from V and 4 bases from J, the junction kept 4 bases outside the gene matches. CDR3 size: 16 residues. The germline V gene has CDR1 MDHEN and CDR2 SYDVKM. Written as DNA, the CDR3 is TGTGCCAGCAGTTTATGGGCGGACAGGGGATACAATGAGCAGTTCTTC. Translated: CASSLWADRGYNEQFF.

This clonotype was seen ten or more times. The rearrangement joins TRBV19 to TRBJ2-2, with D perhaps matching TRBD2 (5 bases). Per germline, CDR1 LNHDA and CDR2 SQIVND (reference sequence). Trimming removed 1 base from V and 4 bases from J, with 16 bases in between. The CDR3 runs 17 residues. The CDR3 loop reads CASSIGPYLEGTGELFF. The CDR3 DNA sequence: TGTGCCAGTAGTATAGGTCCCTATCTCGAGGGCACCGGGGAGCTGTTTTTT.

The gene calls are TRBV6-5 and TRBJ1-6; D remains ambiguous. Trimming removed 3 bases at V and 7 bases at J, with 4 bases between. There are 12 residues in the CDR3. Germline CDR1 and CDR2: MNHEY and SVGAGI. CDR3 nucleotides: TGTGCCAGCAGTTATAGGAATTCACCCCTCCACTTT. Translating it yields CASSYRNSPLHF.

This clonotype has just a few counts. The CDR3 is CASSQEGTGITDTQYF. CDR3 sequence (DNA): TGTGCCAGCAGCCAAGAAGGGACAGGGATCACAGATACGCAGTATTTT. The genes are TRBV3-1 and TRBJ2-3; 9 bases line up with TRBD1. Germline V CDR1 and CDR2: LGHDT, YNNKEL (reference sequence). The CDR3 is 16 amino acids. The V segment lost 0 bases and the J segment 2 bases; nucleotides outside the gene matches: 3.

At least ten counts were recorded for this clonotype. The rearrangement links TRBV30 to TRBJ2-7; no clear D. The germline V gene has CDR1 GTSNPN and CDR2 SVGIG (reference sequence). The CDR3 has 11 amino acids. V was cut by 1 base and J by 3 bases, with 4 bases left in between. The CDR3 sequence is CAWSGLYEQYF. The DNA for the CDR3 is TGTGCCTGGAGTGGTCTCTACGAGCAGTACTTC.

The chain recombines TRBV28 with TRBJ2-6; TRBD1 agrees at 10 bases. Germline assignment: CDR1 MDHEN and CDR2 SYDVKM. V lost 5 bases to trimming and J lost 12 bases; unmatched junction nucleotides: 4. This CDR3 is built from 13 residues. This CDR3 is CASSHGQGVVLTF. The DNA of the CDR3 is TGTGCCAGCAGTCACGGACAGGGGGTCGTCCTGACTTTC.

Comments on this clonotype: One end of the junction is discordant with germline, which a read error may explain. The chain joins TRBV12-3 or TRBV12-4 to TRBJ2-1; no definite D call. This CDR3 has 15 amino acids. The CDR3 sequence is CASSPQGPFYNEQSF. CDR3 in DNA: TGTGCCAGCAGCCCGCAAGGCCCATTCTACAATGAGCAGTCCTTC.

CDR3 sequence (DNA): TGTGCCAGCAGCGAGCCTGGTGAAAGGAGCACTGAAGCTTTCTTT. Translating gives CASSEPGERSTEAFF. The rearrangement uses TRBV13 and TRBJ1-1; D gene uncertain. The CDR3 length is 15 residues. Between the trimmed V and J ends, which lost 5 bases and 4 bases, there was a span of 17 bases. Germline V gene lookup returns CDR1 PRHDT and CDR2 FYEKMQ (reference sequence). Full variable domain (missing parts from reference TRBV13 and TRBJ1-1): AAGVIQSPRHLIKEKRETATLKCYPIPRHDTVYWYQQGPGQDPQFLISFYEKMQSDKGSIPDRFSAQQFSDYHSELNMSSLELGDSALYFCASSEPGERSTEAFFGQGTRLTVV.

There are many counts of this clonotype. The chain uses TRBV6-1 and TRBJ1-1; no definite D call. The CDR3 sequence is 16 residues long. The V gene's germline CDR1 is MNHNS and CDR2 SASEGT. Trimming cost V 6 bases and J 0 bases, with 17 bases left between them. The DNA for the CDR3 is TGTGCCAGCAGGCTCGCTGACGGAGACTTGAACACTGAAGCTTTCTTT. It is translated as CASRLADGDLNTEAFF.

This clonotype was detected only a few times. The chain uses TRBV6-2 or TRBV6-3 and TRBJ2-1, with D possibly matching TRBD2 (6 bases). The CDR3 length is 16 residues. V lost 2 bases, J lost 2 bases, and 13 bases lay in between. Germline V gives CDR1 MNHEY, CDR2 SVGEGT. CDR3 bases: TGTGCCAGCAGTTACACCCTAGCGCCTCCCTACAATGAGCAGTTCTTC. This codes for CASSYTLAPPYNEQFF.

This clonotype was seen many times. The rearrangement joins TRBV28 to TRBJ1-3; 7 bases match TRBD1. Looked up from germline, CDR1 is MDHEN and CDR2 is SYDVKM. Germline trimming cut 5 bases from V and 7 bases from J; bases unmatched to any gene: 8. This CDR3 is 14 amino acids long. In DNA form, the CDR3 reads TGTGCCAGCAGTCAAAACAGGGGTAGGAACACCATATATTTT. This codes for CASSQNRGRNTIYF.

The rearrangement uses TRBV7-9 and TRBJ1-5, with a weak D call TRBD1 (5 bases). There are 12 residues in the CDR3. The V gene lost 3 bases and the J gene lost 7 bases, with 7 bases spanning the gap. Germline CDR1 is SEHNR and CDR2 is FQNEAQ (reference sequence). For the CDR3, the DNA is TGTGCCAGCAGCTTTTCAGGGCAGCCCCAGCATTTT. It codes for CASSFSGQPQHF. Looking up the rest from reference TRBV7-9 and TRBJ1-5 gives the full variable domain: DTGVSQNPRHKITKRGQNVTFRCDPISEHNRLYWYRQTLGQGPEFLTYFQNEAQLEKSRLLSDRFSAERPKGSFSTLEIQRTEQGDSAMYLCASSFSGQPQHFGDGTRLSIL.

CDR3 sequence (DNA): TGTGCCAGCAGCTTAGGTACCCACATCAGGTTTCGTAGGACAATCTCCTACGAGCAGTACTTC. This gives the protein CASSLGTHIRFRRTISYEQYF. This chain connects TRBV11-2 to TRBJ2-7, with D perhaps matching TRBD1 (5 bases). Germline CDR1 reads SGHAT; CDR2 reads FQNNGV. The CDR3 is 21 amino acids. Between the trimmed V and J ends, which lost 1 base and 0 bases, there was a span of 28 bases.

For this clonotype: This may arise from a read error, as a much more abundant clone is one base away. V and J are TRBV6-5 and TRBJ1-1; D remains unclear. In germline, CDR1 is MNHEY, CDR2 SVGAGI. This CDR3 is 15 amino acids long. The CDR3: CASSYTSYTNTGAFF. The DNA for the CDR3 is TGTGCCAGCAGTTACACCAGTTACACGAACACTGGAGCTTTCTTT.

This clonotype was seen only a few times. J is TRBJ2-3 and V is TRBV5-6; unclear D gene. V gave up 3 bases and J gave up 0 bases, with 14 bases separating them. From germline, CDR1 is SGHDT and CDR2 YYEEEE. The CDR3 length is 16 residues. CDR3 in amino acids: CASSSGLSLSTDTQYF. The CDR3 DNA follows: TGTGCCAGCAGCTCCGGTCTCTCCCTTAGCACAGATACGCAGTATTTT.

The chain recombines TRBV7-8 with TRBJ1-1; possibly TRBD1 for D (6 bases). Trimming removed 0 bases at V and 7 bases at J, with 18 bases between. Per the germline V gene, CDR1 is SGHVS and CDR2 is FQNEAQ. This CDR3 is built from 16 residues. CDR3 region: CASSLAQAGAGSEAFF. As DNA, the CDR3 is TGTGCCAGCAGCTTAGCGCAGGCAGGGGCGGGTAGTGAAGCTTTCTTT.

The gene calls are TRBV20-1 and TRBJ2-7; the match to TRBD1 covers 10 bases. This CDR3 contains 15 residues. V dropped 4 bases and J dropped 5; count of bases not matched to a gene: 11. Germline loops: CDR1 DFQATT, CDR2 SNEGSKA (reference sequence). DNA of the CDR3: TGCAGTGCTACAGCTCGGACAGGGGGTATGGACGAGCAGTACTTC. Its translation is CSATARTGGMDEQYF.

Ten or more counts support this clonotype. The chain links TRBV2 to TRBJ2-5; 7 positions match TRBD1. The CDR3 consists of 15 residues. In germline, CDR1 is SNHLY, CDR2 FYNNEI. V lost 6 bases, J lost 0 bases, and 7 bases stayed unmatched. The CDR3 DNA follows: TGTGCCAGCAGACTAGGGGACAGTTACCAAGAGACCCAGTACTTC. This codes for CASRLGDSYQETQYF.

This clonotype was observed a few times. The chain is built from TRBV12-3 or TRBV12-4 and TRBJ1-2; D uncertain. The length of the CDR3 is 13 residues. V was trimmed by 10 bases and J by 1 base, leaving 13 bases between them. In DNA form, the CDR3 reads TGTGCCACGGAGTCGGCGGTTAACTATGGCTACACCTTC. This codes for CATESAVNYGYTF.

This clonotype has ten or more counts. CDR3 sequence (DNA): TGTGCCAGCAGTTTAGGGTCCACTGGAAACACCATATATTTT. Amino acid sequence: CASSLGSTGNTIYF. This chain joins TRBV28 and TRBJ1-3; D not resolved. Germline V gene sequence: CDR1 MDHEN, CDR2 SYDVKM. V was trimmed by 2 bases and J by 2 bases, leaving 7 bases between them. The CDR3 has 14 amino acids. The full variable domain, with the rest looked up from reference TRBV28 and TRBJ1-3, is DVKVTQSSRYLVKRTGEKVFLECVQDMDHENMFWYRQDPGLGLRLIYFSYDVKMKEKGDIPEGYSVSREKKERFSLILESASTNQTSMYLCASSLGSTGNTIYFGEGSWLTVV.

At least ten counts were recorded for this clonotype. The chain couples TRBV28 to TRBJ1-2; the D gene is possibly TRBD1 (6 bases). V lost 4 bases and J 7 bases, leaving 25 bases between the germline ends. This CDR3 region has 17 residues. Germline CDR1 is MDHEN and CDR2 is SYDVKM. CDR3 protein: CASSSPHDRSYGSGYTF. Here the CDR3 DNA reads TGTGCCAGCAGTTCTCCCCACGACAGGTCTTACGGATCTGGCTACACCTTC.

This clonotype came up a few times. The genes are TRBV5-1 and TRBJ1-4; tentative D call: TRBD1 (6 bases). This CDR3 contains 15 residues. Looked up from germline, CDR1 is SGHRS and CDR2 is YFSETQ. Trimming shortened V by 5 bases and J by 7 bases, and 18 bases separated the two germline ends. The CDR3 here is CASSFTGTRGEKLFF. The CDR3 DNA is TGCGCCAGCAGTTTTACCGGGACAAGGGGTGAAAAACTGTTTTTT.